The 30 T cell receptor beta chains below all came from one sample that was sequenced in a study of human T cells and chemical hapten exposure. TCRdb reanalysed the RACE reads using MiXCR and keeps one entry per CDR3 protein. The sample includes more than 70,000 distinct CDR3 sequences, about 10% of them seen just once. Described time point: healthy volunteer bleed at 2 weeks. Unseparated into fractions, whole blood served as the source from which total RNA was extracted. Sample: whole blood. The receptors here all came from a female donor in good health. Some clones in this sample may be carry-over from other donors' samples.

This clonotype was counted only a few times. The genes are TRBV21-1 and TRBJ2-3; the DNA was not compared with TRBD2, the D call given in the table. TRBV21-1 represents a pseudogene. The CDR3 has 16 amino acids. Written as DNA, the CDR3 is TGTGCCAGTCTTCAAGGGCTAGCCCTATTTACAGATACGCAGTATTTT. Translation gives CASLQGLALFTDTQYF.

This clonotype occurred a few times. This chain uses TRBV20-1 with TRBJ1-1, with D possibly matching TRBD1 (5 bases). Trimming removed 3 bases at V and 1 base at J, with 15 bases between. Germline CDR1 and CDR2: DFQATT and SNEGSKA (reference sequence). This CDR3 comprises 15 residues. CDR3 DNA sequence: TGCAGTGCTAGGCGTCGAGGGGCTACGAACACTGAAGCTTTCTTT. It encodes CSARRRGATNTEAFF.

This clonotype has more than one count but fewer than ten. V is TRBV7-9 and J is TRBJ2-1, with a possible D match to TRBD1 (6 bases). The CDR3 is made up of 11 amino acids. V dropped 4 bases and J dropped 10 bases, with 8 bases sitting between them. Germline loops: CDR1 SEHNR, CDR2 FQNEAQ (reference sequence). The DNA for the CDR3 is TGTGCCAGCAGCTACGACAGGGAGCAGTTCTTC. Its translation is CASSYDREQFF.

V is TRBV27 and J is TRBJ2-5; D is uncertain. This CDR3 has 14 amino acids. Germline CDR1 and CDR2: MNHEY and SMNVEV (reference sequence). With 4 bases removed from V and 1 base from J, the gap between germline ends came to 10 bases. CDR3: CASSSLSVQETQYF. In nucleotides, the CDR3 is TGTGCCAGCAGTTCGTTGTCAGTCCAAGAGACCCAGTACTTC.

This clonotype occurred many times. CDR3 coding DNA: TGTGCCAGCAGATCTCACAGTTCTGAAGCTTTCTTT. Protein: CASRSHSSEAFF. The chain carries TRBV12-3 or TRBV12-4 and TRBJ1-1; D unresolved. V shed 6 bases and J shed 6 bases, with 11 bases lying between them. There are 12 residues in the CDR3.

There are many counts of this clonotype. V is TRBV14 and J is TRBJ1-4; 8 bases map to TRBD1. With 0 bases clipped from V and 4 bases from J, the junction kept 4 bases outside the gene matches. CDR3 length: 16 residues. CDR1 SGHDN and CDR2 FVKESK come from the germline V gene. This chain's CDR3 is CASSQDRDRINEKLFF. CDR3 DNA: TGTGCCAGCAGCCAAGATCGGGACAGGATTAATGAAAAACTGTTTTTT.

This sequence joins TRBV29-1 and TRBJ2-2, with D hard to call. Trimming shortened V by 7 bases and J by 4 bases, and 10 bases separated the two germline ends. CDR1 is SQVTM and CDR2 is ANQGSEA in the germline V gene. This CDR3 spans 12 amino acids. Written as DNA, the CDR3 is TGCAGCGCCCCTACACCCACCGGGGAGCTGTTTTTT. Translating gives CSAPTPTGELFF.

This chain uses TRBV10-2 with TRBJ1-1; D call uncertain. Trimming removed 0 bases at V and 0 bases at J, with 2 bases between. The V gene's germline CDR1 is WSHSY and CDR2 SAAADI. The CDR3 consists of 13 residues. The CDR3 here is CASSESLNTEAFF. The CDR3 DNA reads as TGCGCCAGCAGTGAGTCACTGAACACTGAAGCTTTCTTT.

This clonotype was observed at least ten times. The genes are TRBV28 and TRBJ1-2; tentative D call: TRBD1 (6 bases). The CDR3 contains 13 residues. V was pared by 6 bases and J by 4 bases, with 12 bases between. Germline V CDR1 and CDR2: MDHEN, SYDVKM. In DNA form, the CDR3 reads TGTGCCAGCAGACTTGACAGGCTCTATGGCTACACCTTC. Amino acid sequence: CASRLDRLYGYTF.

This clonotype was seen only a few times. V gene TRBV7-9 combines with J gene TRBJ1-5, with TRBD1 matching over 11 bases. CDR3 length: 18 residues. Germline CDR1 is SEHNR and CDR2 is FQNEAQ (reference sequence). Trimming at V came to 3 bases and at J to 3 bases, leaving 10 bases not matched to a gene. CDR3 nucleotides: TGTGCCAGCAGCTTTGGACAGGGGGCCCCTCGGGCCAATCAGCCCCAGCATTTT. It codes for CASSFGQGAPRANQPQHF.

V and J are TRBV7-9 and TRBJ1-1, with D possibly matching TRBD1 (5 bases). Germline CDR1 is SEHNR and CDR2 is FQNEAQ (reference sequence). The V end was cut by 5 bases, the J end by 8 bases, with 21 bases between. This CDR3 region has 15 residues. For the CDR3, the DNA is TGTGCCAGCAGCCCCCCATACCGAACAGGACAAGAAGCTTTCTTT. Translated, it gives CASSPPYRTGQEAFF.

The chain couples TRBV5-4 to TRBJ2-5; no definite D call. The germline V and J ends were trimmed by 1 base and 2 bases, with 12 bases remaining between them. The CDR3 runs 15 residues. Germline lookup yields CDR1 SGHNT and CDR2 YYREEE (reference sequence). The CDR3 sequence is CASSLRLGQQETQYF. The DNA of the CDR3 is TGTGCCAGCAGCTTGCGTCTGGGCCAACAAGAGACCCAGTACTTC.

This clonotype was seen a few times. CDR3: CASSLDGVGSNQPQHF. CDR3 DNA: TGCGCCAGCAGCTTGGACGGGGTAGGAAGCAATCAGCCCCAGCATTTT. The chain has TRBV5-1 and TRBJ1-5; D ambiguous. The germline CDR1 and CDR2 sequences are SGHRS and YFSETQ. V was clipped by 0 bases and J by 1 base, with 11 bases between them. The CDR3 is 16 amino acids.

This chain connects TRBV20-1 to TRBJ1-2; D remains unclear. The CDR3 is made up of 12 amino acids. Between the trimmed V and J ends, which lost 0 bases and 4 bases, there was a span of 6 bases. The germline V gene has CDR1 DFQATT and CDR2 SNEGSKA (reference sequence). This chain's CDR3 is CSAREDFYGYTF. Written as DNA, the CDR3 is TGCAGTGCTAGAGAGGACTTCTATGGCTACACCTTC.

Concerning this clonotype: A much larger clonotype is one base distant, so this may be a read error. V usage is TRBV27 and J usage is TRBJ2-7, with D tentatively TRBD1 or TRBD2 (5 bases each). The CDR3 is made up of 14 amino acids. Germline assignment: CDR1 MNHEY and CDR2 SMNVEV (reference sequence). The CDR3 loop reads CASSFWADRDERYF. CDR3 DNA sequence: TGTGCCAGCAGTTTCTGGGCAGATAGGGACGAGCGGTACTTC.

This chain links TRBV27 with TRBJ2-2, with 7 positions matching TRBD2. The germline V gene has CDR1 MNHEY and CDR2 SMNVEV (reference sequence). This CDR3 is 13 amino acids long. The V and J ends lost 3 bases and 9 bases, in that order; junction bases with no gene match: 4. The DNA of the CDR3 is TGTGCCAGCAGTTTGGGGGGGTTCCGGGAGCTGTTTTTT. Protein: CASSLGGFRELFF.

This clonotype has ten or more counts. This chain links TRBV13 with TRBJ2-2; D gene ambiguous. Trimming left V 3 bases short and J 5 bases short, with 4 bases between. This CDR3 comprises 12 residues. Germline lookup yields CDR1 PRHDT and CDR2 FYEKMQ (reference sequence). CDR3 residues: CASSFPTGELFF. CDR3 nucleotides: TGTGCCAGCAGCTTCCCTACCGGGGAGCTGTTTTTT.

The sample holds many counts of this clonotype. This sequence joins TRBV9 and TRBJ2-7; the match to TRBD1 covers 7 bases. CDR1 SGDLS and CDR2 YYNGEE come from the germline V gene. The junction had 5 bases not matched to a gene; V was cut back by 3 bases and J by 2 bases. The CDR3 is 14 amino acids. The CDR3, as DNA: TGTGCCAGCAGCGCCCGGGACAGAACCTACGAGCAGTACTTC. It is translated as CASSARDRTYEQYF. Looking up the rest from reference TRBV9 and TRBJ2-7 gives the full variable domain: DSGVTQTPKHLITATGQRVTLRCSPRSGDLSVYWYQQSLDQGLQFLIQYYNGEERAKGNILERFSAQQFPDLHSELNLSSLELGDSALYFCASSARDRTYEQYFGPGTRLTVT.

V and J are TRBV29-1 and TRBJ1-1, with 9 bases that match TRBD1. This CDR3 has 14 residues. V was clipped by 3 bases and J by 4 bases; unmatched bases: 6. The germline V gene encodes CDR1 SQVTM and CDR2 ANQGSEA. CDR3 nucleotides: TGCAGCGTTGAGGACAGGGGCGACGGCACTGAAGCTTTCTTT. Its translation: CSVEDRGDGTEAFF.

This chain uses TRBV20-1 with TRBJ2-7, with unresolved D. The CDR3 totals 12 residues. The germline CDR1 and CDR2 sequences are DFQATT and SNEGSKA (reference sequence). With 0 bases removed from V and 5 bases from J, the gap between germline ends came to 8 bases. The CDR3 loop is CSARDPPNEQYF. As DNA, the CDR3 is TGCAGTGCTAGAGATCCCCCGAACGAGCAGTACTTC.

The chain couples TRBV19 to TRBJ2-5, with 11 positions matching TRBD2. Germline-derived CDR1 and CDR2 are LNHDA and SQIVND (reference sequence). The CDR3 has 16 amino acids. Losses at the gene ends were 4 bases for V and 2 bases for J; bases not matched to a gene: 6. CDR3 sequence: CASSTRSGRAQETQYF. The CDR3 coding sequence is TGTGCCAGTAGTACCCGTAGCGGGAGGGCTCAAGAGACCCAGTACTTC.

This clonotype was observed many times. V and J are TRBV7-2 and TRBJ2-1; tentatively, D is TRBD1 or TRBD2 (5 bases each). The CDR3 loop spans 15 amino acids. Germline assignment: CDR1 SGHTA and CDR2 FQGNSA. Trimming left V 6 bases short and J 0 bases short, with 12 bases between. The CDR3 is CASSQPGSSYNEQFF. CDR3 bases: TGTGCCAGCAGTCAACCAGGGAGCTCCTACAATGAGCAGTTCTTC.

The sample holds many counts of this clonotype. The chain employs TRBV28 and TRBJ2-7; 7 positions agree with TRBD2. V dropped 2 bases and J dropped 4; count of bases not matched to a gene: 5. CDR1 and CDR2 from the germline V gene are MDHEN and SYDVKM. This CDR3 has 14 residues. The CDR3 nucleotides read TGTGCCAGCAGTTTAGGCGGGAGCTCGTACGAGCAGTACTTC. It yields the protein CASSLGGSSYEQYF.

This clonotype showed up just a few times. This rearrangement joins TRBV2 to TRBJ2-2; D gene ambiguous. Between the trimmed V and J ends, which lost 10 bases and 3 bases, there was a span of 6 bases. Germline CDR1 SNHLY, CDR2 FYNNEI. The CDR3 is made up of 11 amino acids. CDR3 nucleotides: TGTGCCATCATTGACACCGGGGAGCTGTTTTTT. Translating it yields CAIIDTGELFF.

This clonotype was seen only a few times. The chain carries TRBV6-2 or TRBV6-3 and TRBJ2-7, with 9 positions matching TRBD2. CDR3 length: 16 amino acids. V lost 2 bases to trimming and J lost 1 base; unmatched junction nucleotides: 6. The germline V gene encodes CDR1 MNHEY and CDR2 SVGEGT. CDR3 nucleotide sequence: TGTGCCAGCAGTTACGCGTGGCTAGCGGGGTCCTACGAGCAGTACTTC. This encodes CASSYAWLAGSYEQYF.

The CDR3: CASSLGSTGNQPQHF. The CDR3 region has the DNA TGTGCCAGCAGCTTGGGGTCGACAGGCAATCAGCCCCAGCATTTT. J is TRBJ1-5 and V is TRBV5-5, with D possibly TRBD1 on 5 matching bases. In germline, CDR1 is SGHKS, CDR2 YYEKEE (reference sequence). The V and J ends lost 0 bases and 2 bases respectively, with 9 bases between them. The CDR3 is 15 residues long.

This clonotype has a count of ten or more. The CDR3 is CASSFQRDSRTDTQYF. In DNA form, the CDR3 reads TGTGCCAGCAGTTTCCAGCGGGATAGTAGGACAGATACGCAGTATTTT. This chain connects TRBV12-3 or TRBV12-4 to TRBJ2-3; 7 bases match TRBD2. The CDR3 totals 16 residues. The ends lost 3 bases at V and 3 bases at J; junction bases unmatched: 9.

With respect to this clonotype: A much more abundant neighbour one base away suggests this may be a read error. V gene TRBV30 combines with J gene TRBJ1-1, with D maybe TRBD1 (6 bases). Trimming stripped 0 bases from V and 0 bases from J, with 11 bases between. Germline-derived CDR1 and CDR2 are GTSNPN and SVGIG (reference sequence). The CDR3 sequence is 15 residues long. Written as DNA, the CDR3 is TGTGCCTGGAGTGTAGCGACAGGAATGAACACTGAAGCTTTCTTT. This gives the protein CAWSVATGMNTEAFF.

This clonotype was observed many times. This chain connects TRBV9 to TRBJ2-7; perhaps D is TRBD1 or TRBD2 (5 bases each). Germline V lookup: CDR1 SGDLS, CDR2 YYNGEE. The CDR3 contains 13 residues. The germline V and J ends were trimmed by 7 bases and 3 bases, with 14 bases remaining between them. This CDR3 reads CASSGTADYEQYF. Here the CDR3 DNA reads TGTGCCAGCTCCGGGACGGCGGACTACGAGCAGTACTTC.

In its sample, this clonotype was seen many times. This chain links TRBV28 with TRBJ2-3, with 8 bases that match TRBD2. With V trimmed by 9 bases and J by 7 bases, 12 bases remained unmatched. From germline, CDR1 is MDHEN and CDR2 SYDVKM. The CDR3 consists of 14 residues. The CDR3 DNA is TGTGCCAGTGGACGGCTGAGCGGGAGAAATACGCAGTATTTT. This gives the protein CASGRLSGRNTQYF.